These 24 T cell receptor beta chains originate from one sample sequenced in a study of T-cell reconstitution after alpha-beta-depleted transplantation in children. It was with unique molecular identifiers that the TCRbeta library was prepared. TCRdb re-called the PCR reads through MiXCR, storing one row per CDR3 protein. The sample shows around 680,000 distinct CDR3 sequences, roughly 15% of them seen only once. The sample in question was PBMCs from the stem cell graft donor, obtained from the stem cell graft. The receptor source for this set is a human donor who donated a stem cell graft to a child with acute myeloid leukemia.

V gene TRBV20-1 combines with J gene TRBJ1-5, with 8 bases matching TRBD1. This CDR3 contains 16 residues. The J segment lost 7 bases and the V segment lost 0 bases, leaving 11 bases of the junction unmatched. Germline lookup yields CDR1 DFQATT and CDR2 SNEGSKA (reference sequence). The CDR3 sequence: CSARDRTRGRGQPQHF. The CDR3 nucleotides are TGCAGTGCTAGAGATCGTACCAGGGGGCGAGGGCAGCCCCAGCATTTT.

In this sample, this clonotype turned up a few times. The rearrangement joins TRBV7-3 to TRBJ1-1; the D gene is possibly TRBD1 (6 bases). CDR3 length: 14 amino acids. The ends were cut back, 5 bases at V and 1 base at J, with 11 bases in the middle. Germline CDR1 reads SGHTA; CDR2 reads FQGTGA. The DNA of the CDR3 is TGTGCCAGCAGCCCGGGGGCATCGAACACTGAAGCTTTCTTT. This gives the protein CASSPGASNTEAFF.

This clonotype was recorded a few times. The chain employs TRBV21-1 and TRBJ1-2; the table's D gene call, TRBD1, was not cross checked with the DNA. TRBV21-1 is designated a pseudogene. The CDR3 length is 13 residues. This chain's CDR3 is CASSNRGNYGYTF. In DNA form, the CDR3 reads TGTGCCAGCAGCAACAGGGGGAACTATGGCTACACCTTC.

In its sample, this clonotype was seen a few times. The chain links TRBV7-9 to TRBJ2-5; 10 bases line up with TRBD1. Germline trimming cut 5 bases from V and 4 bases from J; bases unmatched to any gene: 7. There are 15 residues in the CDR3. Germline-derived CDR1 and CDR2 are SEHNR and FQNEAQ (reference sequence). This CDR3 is CASSRWDRGVETQYF. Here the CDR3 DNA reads TGTGCCAGCAGCCGTTGGGACAGGGGAGTAGAGACCCAGTACTTC.

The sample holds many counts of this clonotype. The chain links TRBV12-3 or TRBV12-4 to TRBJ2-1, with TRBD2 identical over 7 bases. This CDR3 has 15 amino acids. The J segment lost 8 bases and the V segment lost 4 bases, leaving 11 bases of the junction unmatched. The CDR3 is CASSSGLVINYEQFF. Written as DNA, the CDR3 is TGTGCCAGCAGTTCTGGACTAGTTATCAACTATGAGCAGTTCTTC.

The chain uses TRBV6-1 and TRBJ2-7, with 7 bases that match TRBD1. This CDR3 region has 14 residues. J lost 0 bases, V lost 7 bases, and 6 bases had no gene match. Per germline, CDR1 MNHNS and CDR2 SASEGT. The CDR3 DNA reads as TGTGCCAGCATCAAGGGGGACAGCTCCTACGAGCAGTACGTC. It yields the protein CASIKGDSSYEQYV.

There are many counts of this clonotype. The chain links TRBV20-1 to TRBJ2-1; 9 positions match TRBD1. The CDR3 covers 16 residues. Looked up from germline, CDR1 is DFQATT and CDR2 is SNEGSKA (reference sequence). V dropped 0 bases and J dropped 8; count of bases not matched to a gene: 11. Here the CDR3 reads CSARDQGQGNRYEQFF. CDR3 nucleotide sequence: TGCAGTGCTAGAGACCAGGGACAGGGTAATAGGTATGAGCAGTTCTTC.

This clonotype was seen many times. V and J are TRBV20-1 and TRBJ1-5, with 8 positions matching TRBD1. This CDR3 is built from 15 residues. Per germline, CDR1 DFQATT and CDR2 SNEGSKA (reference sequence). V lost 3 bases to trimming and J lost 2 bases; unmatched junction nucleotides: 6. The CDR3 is CSASQQGAGNQPQHF. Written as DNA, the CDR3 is TGCAGTGCTAGTCAGCAGGGGGCCGGCAATCAGCCCCAGCATTTT.

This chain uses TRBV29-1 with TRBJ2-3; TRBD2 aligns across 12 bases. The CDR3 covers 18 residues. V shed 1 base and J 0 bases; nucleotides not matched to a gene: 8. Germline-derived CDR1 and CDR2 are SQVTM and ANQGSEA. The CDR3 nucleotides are TGCAGCGTTGAAGGGGCTAGCGGGGGGGCCCGGAGCACAGATACGCAGTATTTT. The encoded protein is CSVEGASGGARSTDTQYF.

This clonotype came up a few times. CDR3 nucleotides: TGCGCCAGCAGCCACTCGAGGACAGGGTCGGATCAGTACTTC. Amino acids: CASSHSRTGSDQYF. The chain carries TRBV4-3 and TRBJ2-4, with TRBD1 matching over 8 bases. After removal of 3 bases from V and 12 bases from J, the junction contained 10 bases not matched to a gene. Germline V gene data show CDR1 as LGHNA and CDR2 as YSLEER. The CDR3 spans 14 residues.

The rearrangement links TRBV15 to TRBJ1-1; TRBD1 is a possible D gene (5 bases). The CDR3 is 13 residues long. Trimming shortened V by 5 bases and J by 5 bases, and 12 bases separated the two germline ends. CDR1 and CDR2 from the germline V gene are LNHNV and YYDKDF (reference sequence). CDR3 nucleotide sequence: TGTGCCACCAGCTCACAGGAGGAAACTGAAGCTTTCTTT. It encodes CATSSQEETEAFF.

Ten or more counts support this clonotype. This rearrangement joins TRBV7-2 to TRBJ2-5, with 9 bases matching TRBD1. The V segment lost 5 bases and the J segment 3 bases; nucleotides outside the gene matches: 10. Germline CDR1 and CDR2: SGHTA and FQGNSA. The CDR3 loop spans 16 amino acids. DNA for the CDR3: TGTGCCAGCAGCCACGGGACAGGGATCGGCGAAGAGACCCAGTACTTC. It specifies CASSHGTGIGEETQYF.

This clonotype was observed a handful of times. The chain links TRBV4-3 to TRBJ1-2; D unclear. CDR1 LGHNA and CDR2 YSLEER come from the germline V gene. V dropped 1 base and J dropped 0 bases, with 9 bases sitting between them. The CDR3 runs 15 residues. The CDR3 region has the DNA TGCGCCAGCAGCCAAGTACTCGGCACTAACTATGGCTACACCTTC. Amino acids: CASSQVLGTNYGYTF.

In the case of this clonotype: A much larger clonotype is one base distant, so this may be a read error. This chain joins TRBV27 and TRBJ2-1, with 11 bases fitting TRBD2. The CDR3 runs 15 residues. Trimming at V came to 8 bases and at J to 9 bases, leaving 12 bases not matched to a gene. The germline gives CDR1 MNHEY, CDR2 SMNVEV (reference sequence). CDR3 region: CASGSLAGGPGEQFF. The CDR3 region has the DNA TGTGCCAGCGGTTCCTTAGCGGGGGGGCCCGGTGAGCAGTTCTTC.

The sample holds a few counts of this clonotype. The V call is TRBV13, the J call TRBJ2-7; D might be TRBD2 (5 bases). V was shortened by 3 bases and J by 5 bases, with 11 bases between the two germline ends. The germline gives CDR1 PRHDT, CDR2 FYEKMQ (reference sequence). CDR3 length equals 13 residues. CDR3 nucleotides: TGTGCCAGCAGCTTCGGGGTATCCAACGAGCAGTACTTC. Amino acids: CASSFGVSNEQYF.

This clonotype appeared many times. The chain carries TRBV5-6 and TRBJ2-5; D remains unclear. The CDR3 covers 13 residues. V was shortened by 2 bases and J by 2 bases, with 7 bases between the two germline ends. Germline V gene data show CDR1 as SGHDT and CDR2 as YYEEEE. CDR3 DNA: TGTGCCAGCAGCTTTTGGATTCAAGAGACCCAGTACTTC. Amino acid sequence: CASSFWIQETQYF.

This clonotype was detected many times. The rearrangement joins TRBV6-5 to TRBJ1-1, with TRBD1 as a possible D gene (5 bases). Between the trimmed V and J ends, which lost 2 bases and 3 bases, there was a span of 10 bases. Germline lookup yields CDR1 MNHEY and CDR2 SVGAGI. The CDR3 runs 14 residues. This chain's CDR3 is CASSYMGRDTEAFF. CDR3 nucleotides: TGTGCCAGCAGTTACATGGGGCGAGACACTGAAGCTTTCTTT.

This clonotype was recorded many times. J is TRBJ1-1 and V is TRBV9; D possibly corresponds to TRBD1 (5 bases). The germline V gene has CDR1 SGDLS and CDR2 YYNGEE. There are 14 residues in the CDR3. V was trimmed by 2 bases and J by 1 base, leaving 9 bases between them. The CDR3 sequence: CASSVGGENTEAFF. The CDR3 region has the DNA TGTGCCAGCAGCGTCGGGGGGGAGAACACTGAAGCTTTCTTT.

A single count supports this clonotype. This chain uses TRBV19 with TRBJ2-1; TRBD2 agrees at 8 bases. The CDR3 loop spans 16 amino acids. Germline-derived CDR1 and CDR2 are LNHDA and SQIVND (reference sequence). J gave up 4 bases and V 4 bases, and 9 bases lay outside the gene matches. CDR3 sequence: CASSTLPGGGYNEQFF. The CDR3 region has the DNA TGTGCCAGTAGTACCCTCCCTGGCGGGGGGTACAATGAGCAGTTCTTC.

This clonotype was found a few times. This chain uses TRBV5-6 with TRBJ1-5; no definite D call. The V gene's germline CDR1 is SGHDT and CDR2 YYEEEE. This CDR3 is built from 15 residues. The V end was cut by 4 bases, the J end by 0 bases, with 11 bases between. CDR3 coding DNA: TGTGCCAGCAGCGCGGGGAGTAATAGCAATCAGCCCCAGCATTTT. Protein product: CASSAGSNSNQPQHF.

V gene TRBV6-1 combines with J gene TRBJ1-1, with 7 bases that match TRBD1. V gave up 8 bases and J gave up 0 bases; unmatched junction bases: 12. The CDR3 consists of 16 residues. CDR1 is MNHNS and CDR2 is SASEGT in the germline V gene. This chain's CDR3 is CASSPQGGRMNTEAFF. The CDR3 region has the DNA TGTGCCAGCTCCCCCCAGGGGGGGCGAATGAACACTGAAGCTTTCTTT.

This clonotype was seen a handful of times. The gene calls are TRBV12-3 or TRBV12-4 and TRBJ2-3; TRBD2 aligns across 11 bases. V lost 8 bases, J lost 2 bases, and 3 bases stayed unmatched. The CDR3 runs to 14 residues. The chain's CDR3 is CASGLAGSTDTQYF. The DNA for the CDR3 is TGTGCCAGCGGACTAGCGGGTTCCACAGATACGCAGTATTTT.

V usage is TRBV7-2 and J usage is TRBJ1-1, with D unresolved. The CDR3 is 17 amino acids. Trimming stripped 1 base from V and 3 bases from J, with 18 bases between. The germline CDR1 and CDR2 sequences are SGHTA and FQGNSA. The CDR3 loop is CASSLGPRTFLHTEAFF. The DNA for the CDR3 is TGTGCCAGCAGCTTAGGTCCCAGGACCTTTTTGCACACTGAAGCTTTCTTT.

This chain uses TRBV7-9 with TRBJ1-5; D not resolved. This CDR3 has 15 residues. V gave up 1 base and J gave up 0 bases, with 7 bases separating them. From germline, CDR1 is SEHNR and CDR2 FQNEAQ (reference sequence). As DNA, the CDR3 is TGTGCCAGCAGCTTAGGACCGACTAGCAATCAGCCCCAGCATTTT. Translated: CASSLGPTSNQPQHF. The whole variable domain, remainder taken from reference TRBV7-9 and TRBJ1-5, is DTGVSQNPRHKITKRGQNVTFRCDPISEHNRLYWYRQTLGQGPEFLTYFQNEAQLEKSRLLSDRFSAERPKGSFSTLEIQRTEQGDSAMYLCASSLGPTSNQPQHFGDGTRLSIL.